These 21 T cell receptor beta chains were sequenced from one sample in a study of beta chain features in type 1 diabetes. Study results and caveats: Patients with Type 1 diabetes showed moderately but significantly shorter TCRB CDR3s in all four CD4+ subsets.

Their antigens are not known. The study reverse transcribed the entire isolated RNA, so it sequenced expressed TCRB transcripts. Data came from immunoSEQ multiplex PCR; TCRdb stores just in-frame clones and leaves some out. The data show about 660,000 clones, 11% to 15% seen once. Sequenced sample: naive CD4+ T cells from blood. The receptors here all came from a man aged 18 to 29 with type 1 diabetes.

The chain uses TRBV14 and TRBJ1-2; a weak D match, TRBD1 (6 bases). The CDR3 consists of 14 residues. Germline V gives CDR1 SGHDN, CDR2 FVKESK. The ends were cut back, 1 base at V and 6 bases at J, with 12 bases in the middle. The CDR3 nucleotides are TGTGCCAGCAGCCAAGGGGCCCCAGGGGATGGCTACACCTTC. This gives the protein CASSQGAPGDGYTF.

This clone was seen a handful of times. This rearrangement joins TRBV7-6 to TRBJ2-1; 8 nucleotides line up with TRBD2. CDR3 length: 17 residues. V was pared by 1 base and J by 7 bases, with 12 bases of the junction left unmatched. From germline, CDR1 is SGHVS and CDR2 FNYEAQ. CDR3 coding DNA: TGTGCCAGCAGCTTAGGCGGGAGGTCCCGCCGAAGTAATGAGCAGTTCTTC. Translation: CASSLGGRSRRSNEQFF. Looking up the rest from reference TRBV7-6 and TRBJ2-1 gives the full variable domain: GAGVSQSPRYKVTKRGQDVALRCDPISGHVSLYWYRQALGQGPEFLTYFNYEAQQDKSGLPNDRFSAERPEGSISTLTIQRTEQRDSAMYRCASSLGGRSRRSNEQFFGPGTRLTVL.

This clone was seen only a few times. The chain is built from TRBV20-1 and TRBJ1-5; D perhaps matches TRBD1 (5 bases). V gave up 5 bases and J gave up 10 bases, with 12 bases separating them. From germline, CDR1 is DFQATT and CDR2 SNEGSKA (reference sequence). CDR3 length equals 11 residues. CDR3 sequence reads: CSAGSRVPQHF. For the CDR3, the DNA is TGCAGTGCTGGATCCAGGGTACCCCAGCATTTT.

This clone appeared a few times. The chain has TRBV4-3 and TRBJ1-1; maybe TRBD1 (5 bases). Per germline, CDR1 LGHNA and CDR2 YSLEER. The CDR3 length is 16 residues. Trimming left V 2 bases short and J 1 base short, with 14 bases between. The CDR3 DNA reads TGCGCCAGCAGCCAACAATGGGGGATACCGAACACTGAAGCTTTCTTT. The encoded protein is CASSQQWGIPNTEAFF.

Concerning this clone itself: The same CDR3 also results from other DNA sequences found in this sample. The chain carries TRBV11-2 and TRBJ2-5, with unresolved D. V lost 1 base and J 5 bases, leaving 5 bases between the germline ends. CDR3 length: 12 amino acids. Germline V gene data show CDR1 as SGHAT and CDR2 as FQNNGV. CDR3 protein: CASSLVRETQYF. CDR3 in DNA: TGTGCCAGCAGCTTAGTTCGGGAGACCCAGTACTTC.

This clone was observed a handful of times. This sequence joins TRBV2 and TRBJ1-1, with D perhaps TRBD1 (5 bases). Germline-derived CDR1 and CDR2 are SNHLY and FYNNEI. CDR3 length: 14 residues. Trimming cost V 4 bases and J 2 bases, with 11 bases left between them. Written as DNA, the CDR3 is TGTGCCAGCAGTGTAGAACAGGCAAACACTGAAGCTTTCTTT. This sequence encodes CASSVEQANTEAFF.

V is TRBV16 and J is TRBJ1-2; no clear D gene. Germline CDR1 is KGHSY and CDR2 is FQNENV. CDR3 length equals 13 residues. The germline V and J ends were trimmed by 1 base and 3 bases, with 6 bases remaining between them. This CDR3 is CASSQYRDYGYTF. The CDR3, as DNA: TGTGCCAGCAGCCAATACCGGGACTATGGCTACACCTTC. Using reference TRBV16 and TRBJ1-2 for the parts outside the CDR3, the full variable domain is GEEVAQTPKHLVRGEGQKAKLYCAPIKGHSYVFWYQQVLKNEFKFLISFQNENVFDETGMPKERFSAKCLPNSPCSLEIQATKLEDSAVYFCASSQYRDYGYTFGSGTRLTVV.

The table lists this clone with a few counts. The chain recombines TRBV7-3 with TRBJ2-7; TRBD1 agrees at 12 bases. Germline CDR1 SGHTA, CDR2 FQGTGA. CDR3 length: 16 residues. Germline trimming cut 4 bases from V and 2 bases from J; bases unmatched to any gene: 6. The CDR3 bases are TGTGCCAGCAGCTCCTCCGGGACAGGGGGCCCCTACGAGCAGTACTTC. Residues: CASSSSGTGGPYEQYF.

The rearrangement joins TRBV14 to TRBJ1-1; the D gene is possibly TRBD1 (6 bases). Between the trimmed V and J ends, which lost 4 bases and 8 bases, there was a span of 14 bases. This CDR3 has 13 amino acids. The germline CDR1 and CDR2 sequences are SGHDN and FVKESK. CDR3 sequence (DNA): TGTGCCAGCAGCCTACAAGGGGGGGCGGAAGCTTTCTTT. Protein: CASSLQGGAEAFF.

This rearrangement joins TRBV6-1 to TRBJ2-5; 12 positions match TRBD2. This CDR3 has 16 residues. With 6 bases clipped from V and 4 bases from J, the junction kept 9 bases outside the gene matches. CDR1 is MNHNS, CDR2 SASEGT, per germline. CDR3 DNA: TGTGCCAGCAGCGAACCGACTAGCGGGAGCGGAGAGACCCAGTACTTC. Amino acid sequence: CASSEPTSGSGETQYF.

Only a few counts were recorded for this clone. J is TRBJ2-7 and V is TRBV4-2, with 7 bases aligning to TRBD2. The CDR3 runs 16 residues. The J segment lost 2 bases and the V segment lost 0 bases, leaving 7 bases of the junction unmatched. Germline V gene data show CDR1 as LGHNA and CDR2 as YNFKEQ. Here the CDR3 reads CASSQDGAGVTYEQYF. The CDR3 nucleotides are TGTGCCAGCAGCCAAGACGGTGCGGGGGTAACCTACGAGCAGTACTTC.

This rearrangement joins TRBV5-4 to TRBJ2-1; D not certain. Per germline, CDR1 SGHNT and CDR2 YYREEE (reference sequence). CDR3 length equals 11 residues. Between the trimmed V and J ends, which lost 4 bases and 8 bases, there was a span of 7 bases. The CDR3 reads CASSLNYEQFF. Written as DNA, the CDR3 is TGTGCCAGCAGCCTCAACTATGAGCAGTTCTTC.

The J gene is TRBJ2-7, the V gene TRBV30, with D maybe TRBD2 (6 bases). Germline V gene sequence: CDR1 GTSNPN, CDR2 SVGIG (reference sequence). The CDR3 consists of 16 residues. The V and J ends lost 5 bases and 1 base respectively, with 21 bases between them. For the CDR3, the DNA is TGTGCCTGGCGCGGCGACCCTGGGACTTCTTCCTACGAGCAGTACTTC. This sequence encodes CAWRGDPGTSSYEQYF.

The chain combines TRBV10-3 with TRBJ2-1; D not resolved. From germline, CDR1 is ENHRY and CDR2 SYGVKD. The CDR3 contains 13 residues. V lost 3 bases and J lost 3, with 6 bases in between. The CDR3 protein is CAISDRGYNEQFF. CDR3 sequence (DNA): TGTGCCATCAGTGACCGAGGCTACAATGAGCAGTTCTTC.

This clone was recorded a few times. V is TRBV5-1 and J is TRBJ2-4, with D possibly being TRBD2 (5 bases). Germline CDR1 reads SGHRS; CDR2 reads YFSETQ. V lost 8 bases and J lost 0, with 9 bases in between. The CDR3 runs 13 residues. The CDR3 DNA reads TGCGCCAGGAAGCGGACAGCCAAAAACATTCAGTACTTC. It encodes CARKRTAKNIQYF.

A few counts support this clone. This chain connects TRBV29-1 to TRBJ2-5, with D possibly being TRBD1 (6 bases). Germline CDR1 SQVTM, CDR2 ANQGSEA. The CDR3 has 12 amino acids. The chain's CDR3 is CSVDRYQETQYF. CDR3 sequence (DNA): TGCAGTGTCGACAGGTACCAAGAGACCCAGTACTTC.

The genes are TRBV5-4 and TRBJ1-4; D remains unclear. The V and J ends lost 0 bases and 8 bases respectively, with 20 bases between them. The length of the CDR3 is 17 residues. The germline V gene encodes CDR1 SGHNT and CDR2 YYREEE (reference sequence). The CDR3 region is CASSLELFGGGGEKLFF. CDR3 DNA sequence: TGTGCCAGCAGCTTGGAATTGTTTGGTGGAGGAGGCGAAAAACTGTTTTTT.

There are a few counts of this clone. This rearrangement joins TRBV11-2 to TRBJ2-7, with D perhaps TRBD1 (6 bases). Trimming shortened V by 6 bases and J by 1 base, and 10 bases separated the two germline ends. From germline, CDR1 is SGHAT and CDR2 FQNNGV. The CDR3 loop spans 13 amino acids. The CDR3 region is CASSYGQSYEQYF. The DNA for the CDR3 is TGTGCCAGCAGTTATGGACAGTCCTACGAGCAGTACTTC.

The J gene is TRBJ2-6, the V gene TRBV7-9; D may match TRBD1 or TRBD2 (7 bases each). There are 16 residues in the CDR3. Deletions cut 5 bases from V and 1 base from J, with 12 bases between. Germline-derived CDR1 and CDR2 are SEHNR and FQNEAQ (reference sequence). The CDR3 protein is CASSPRGGSGANVLTF. The DNA of the CDR3 is TGTGCCAGCAGCCCCAGGGGGGGTTCTGGGGCCAACGTCCTGACTTTC.

This clone has just a few counts. This chain connects TRBV2 to TRBJ2-4, with a tentative D call TRBD1 (6 bases). The germline V gene has CDR1 SNHLY and CDR2 FYNNEI. Trimming stripped 5 bases from V and 0 bases from J, with 11 bases between. The CDR3 totals 15 residues. The CDR3, as DNA: TGTGCCAGCAGTCCCACAGGGTTAGCCAAAAACATTCAGTACTTC. Translated, it gives CASSPTGLAKNIQYF.

This clone showed up just a few times. This sequence joins TRBV19 and TRBJ2-7; no clear D. Trimming left V 3 bases short and J 0 bases short, with 6 bases between. CDR3 length: 13 residues. Germline lookup yields CDR1 LNHDA and CDR2 SQIVND (reference sequence). The CDR3 DNA reads as TGTGCCAGTAGTATTTTAGACTCCTACGAGCAGTACTTC. Residues: CASSILDSYEQYF.